What follows describes a single TCR beta chain. What it binds is not known. When sampled, the donors appeared nominally healthy, though they likely had unrecorded immune exposures. This sample was taken from a study of cytomegalovirus exposure and HLA in healthy donors. Study observations and caveats: Donors were assumed by presence/absence analyses to have roughly uniform sequencing depth. Later analysis revealed greater clonal expansion in HLA-associated TCR beta chains than in equally common others.

The PCR was carried out with 60 Vbeta primers and 13 Jbeta primers. The repertoire was sequenced with immunoSEQ multiplex PCR; TCRdb's copy has only in-frame clones and lacks some. The sample lists roughly 190,000 clones; roughly 12% were seen once. The junction had 5 bases not matched to a gene; V was cut back by 6 bases and J by 2 bases. The CDR3 is 15 amino acids. Germline values: CDR1 ENHRY, CDR2 SYGVKD. The sample consisted of PBMCs. The sequence derives from a man aged 45 to 65 in good health and CMV-seropositive. The chain recombines TRBV10-3 with TRBJ1-4; 8 nucleotides agree with TRBD1. Here the CDR3 DNA reads TGTGCCATCAGCGGACAGGGTGGTACTAATGAAAAACTGTTTTTT. Encoded protein: CAISGQGGTNEKLFF.